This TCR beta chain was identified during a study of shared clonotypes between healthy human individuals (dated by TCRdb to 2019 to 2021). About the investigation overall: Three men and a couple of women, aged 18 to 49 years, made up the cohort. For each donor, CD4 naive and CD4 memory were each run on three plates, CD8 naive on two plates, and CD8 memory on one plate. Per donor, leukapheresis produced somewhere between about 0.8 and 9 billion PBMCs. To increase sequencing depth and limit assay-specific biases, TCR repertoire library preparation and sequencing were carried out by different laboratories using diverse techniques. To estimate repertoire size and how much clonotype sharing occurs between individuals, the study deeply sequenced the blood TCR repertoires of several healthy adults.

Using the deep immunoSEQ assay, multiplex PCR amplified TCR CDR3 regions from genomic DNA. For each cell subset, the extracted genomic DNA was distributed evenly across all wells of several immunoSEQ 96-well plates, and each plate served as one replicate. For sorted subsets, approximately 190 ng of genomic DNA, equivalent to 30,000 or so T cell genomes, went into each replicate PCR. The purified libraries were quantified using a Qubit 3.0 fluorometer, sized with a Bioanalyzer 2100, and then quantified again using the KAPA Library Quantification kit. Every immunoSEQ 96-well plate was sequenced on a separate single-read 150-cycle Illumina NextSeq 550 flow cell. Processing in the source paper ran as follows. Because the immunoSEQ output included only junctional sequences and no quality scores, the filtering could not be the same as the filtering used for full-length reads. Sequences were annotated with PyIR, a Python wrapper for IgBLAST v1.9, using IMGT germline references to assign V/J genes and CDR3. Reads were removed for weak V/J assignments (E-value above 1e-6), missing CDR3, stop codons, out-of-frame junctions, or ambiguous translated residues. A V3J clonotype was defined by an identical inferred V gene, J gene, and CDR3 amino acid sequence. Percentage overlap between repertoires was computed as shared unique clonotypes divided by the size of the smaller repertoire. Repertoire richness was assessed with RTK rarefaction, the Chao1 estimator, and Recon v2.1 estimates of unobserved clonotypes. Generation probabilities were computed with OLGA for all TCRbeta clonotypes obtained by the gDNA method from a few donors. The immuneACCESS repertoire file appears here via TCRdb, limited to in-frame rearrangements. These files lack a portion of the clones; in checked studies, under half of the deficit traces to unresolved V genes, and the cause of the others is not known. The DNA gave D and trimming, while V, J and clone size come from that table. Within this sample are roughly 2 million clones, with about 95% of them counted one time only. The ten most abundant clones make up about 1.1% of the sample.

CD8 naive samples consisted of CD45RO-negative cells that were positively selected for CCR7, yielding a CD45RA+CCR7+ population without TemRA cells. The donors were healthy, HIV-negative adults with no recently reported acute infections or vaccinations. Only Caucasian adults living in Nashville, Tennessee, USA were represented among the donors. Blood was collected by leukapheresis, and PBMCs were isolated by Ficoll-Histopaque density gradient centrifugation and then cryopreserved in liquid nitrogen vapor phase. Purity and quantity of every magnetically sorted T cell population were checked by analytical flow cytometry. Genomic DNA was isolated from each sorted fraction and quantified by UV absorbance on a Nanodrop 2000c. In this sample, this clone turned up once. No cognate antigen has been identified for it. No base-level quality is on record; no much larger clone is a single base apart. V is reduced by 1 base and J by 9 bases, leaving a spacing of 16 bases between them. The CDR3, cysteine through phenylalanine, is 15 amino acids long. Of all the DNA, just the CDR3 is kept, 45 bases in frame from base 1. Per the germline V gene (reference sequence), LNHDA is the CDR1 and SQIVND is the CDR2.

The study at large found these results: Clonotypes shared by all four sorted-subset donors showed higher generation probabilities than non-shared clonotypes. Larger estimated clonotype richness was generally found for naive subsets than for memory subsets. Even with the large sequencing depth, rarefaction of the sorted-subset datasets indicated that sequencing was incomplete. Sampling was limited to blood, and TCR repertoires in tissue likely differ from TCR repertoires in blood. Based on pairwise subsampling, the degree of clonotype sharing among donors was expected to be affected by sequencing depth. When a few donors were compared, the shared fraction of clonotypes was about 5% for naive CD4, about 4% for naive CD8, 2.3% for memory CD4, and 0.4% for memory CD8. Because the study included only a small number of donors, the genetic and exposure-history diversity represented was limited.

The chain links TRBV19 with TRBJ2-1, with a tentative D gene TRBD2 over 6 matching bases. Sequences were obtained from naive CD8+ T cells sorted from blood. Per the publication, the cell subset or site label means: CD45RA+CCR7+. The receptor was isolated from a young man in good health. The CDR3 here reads CASSIVSGSYGEQFF. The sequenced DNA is TGTGCCAGTAGTATAGTATCCGGGAGCTACGGTGAGCAGTTCTTC.